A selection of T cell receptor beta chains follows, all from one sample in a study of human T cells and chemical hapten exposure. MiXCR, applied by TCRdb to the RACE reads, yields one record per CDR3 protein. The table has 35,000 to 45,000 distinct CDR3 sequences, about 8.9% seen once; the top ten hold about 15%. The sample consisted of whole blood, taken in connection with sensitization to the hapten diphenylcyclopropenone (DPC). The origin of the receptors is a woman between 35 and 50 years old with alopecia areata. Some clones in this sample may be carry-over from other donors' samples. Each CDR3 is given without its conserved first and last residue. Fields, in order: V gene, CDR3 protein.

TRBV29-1 SVDSEDTEAF
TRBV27 ASSTGPRSTGELF
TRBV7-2 ASSPRHRGPDYT
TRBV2 ASSGAVYQETQY
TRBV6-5 ASSYLRAQETQY
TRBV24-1 ATSGDRDADTQY
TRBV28 ASSAHEQY
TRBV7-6 ASSSGLQNTEAF
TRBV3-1 ASSQAPGVNTEAF
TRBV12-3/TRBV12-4 ASTDSNTGELF
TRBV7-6 ASSLHSGGGNQPQH
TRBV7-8 ASSSHPGTGDLSGYT
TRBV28 ASTQWGTEAF
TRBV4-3 ASSQLDRVGEQY
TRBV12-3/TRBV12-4 ASSFQWGSNQPQH
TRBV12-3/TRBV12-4 ASSLSLQVNSPLH
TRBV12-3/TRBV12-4 ASRPTSWGFRRTNEKLF
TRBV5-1 ASTYGQAQETQY
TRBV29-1 SVETGGVYEQY
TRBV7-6 ASSERLSSYEQY
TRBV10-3 AISERVGTDTQY
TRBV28 ASSPGGWDEKLF
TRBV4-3 ASSRTQGADGYT
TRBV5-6 ASSPLSMTGAGDEQY
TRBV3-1 ASSQIGGEQY
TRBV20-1 SARDGGVDTEAF
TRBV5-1 ASSEGQYQETQY
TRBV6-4 ASSEKPANTGELF
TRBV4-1 ASSQGGLAGVYNEQF
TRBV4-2 ASSEERIFDGYT